Each of the 12 T cell receptor beta chains below was sequenced from the same sample in a study of blood T cell repertoires in COVID-19. Profiled with immunoSEQ multiplex PCR; TCRdb holds only in-frame clones, not every one. The table lists 310,000 or so clones, 80% to 90% of them singletons. Sequencing used peripheral blood. The receptors here all came from a woman aged 50 to 60 with acute or convalescent COVID-19.

The rearrangement joins TRBV2 to TRBJ1-2; 10 bases map to TRBD1. This CDR3 has 15 residues. J gave up 4 bases and V 5 bases, and 7 bases lay outside the gene matches. Germline-derived CDR1 and CDR2 are SNHLY and FYNNEI. CDR3 sequence reads: CASSRQGATGYGYTF. CDR3 nucleotides: TGTGCCAGCAGTCGACAGGGGGCGACGGGCTATGGCTACACCTTC.

This clone showed up just a few times. The chain joins TRBV7-2 to TRBJ1-2; D ambiguous. The germline gives CDR1 SGHTA, CDR2 FQGNSA. V lost 3 bases to trimming and J lost 4 bases, with 6 bases between them. The CDR3 sequence is 12 residues long. The CDR3 is CASSLGGYGYTF. The CDR3 DNA sequence: TGTGCCAGCAGCTTGGGAGGCTATGGCTACACCTTC.

The chain couples TRBV5-1 to TRBJ2-2; 9 bases are a match to TRBD1. The CDR3 runs to 16 residues. V trimming: 5 bases; J trimming: 6 bases; junction bases outside the gene matches: 11. The germline V gene has CDR1 SGHRS and CDR2 YFSETQ. DNA for the CDR3: TGCGCCAGCAGAATAGGGACAGGGAGCAGCGCCGGGGAGCTGTTTTTT. Translated, it gives CASRIGTGSSAGELFF.

The chain employs TRBV11-3 and TRBJ2-7, with TRBD1 identical over 10 bases. Germline values: CDR1 SGHNT, CDR2 YENEEA. The CDR3 covers 16 residues. V shed 1 base and J 0 bases; nucleotides not matched to a gene: 3. CDR3 loop: CASSLVRDRGSYEQYF. Written as DNA, the CDR3 is TGTGCCAGCAGCTTAGTTCGGGACAGGGGCTCCTACGAGCAGTACTTC.

J is TRBJ1-4 and V is TRBV4-3; no clear D. Germline CDR1 is LGHNA and CDR2 is YSLEER. V was trimmed by 3 bases and J by 8 bases, leaving 10 bases between them. This CDR3 is built from 13 residues. CDR3 in amino acids: CASSQGMKEKLFF. The CDR3 nucleotides are TGCGCCAGCAGCCAGGGCATGAAGGAAAAACTGTTTTTT.

This clone was recorded only once. V gene TRBV7-8 combines with J gene TRBJ2-7; 7 bases map to TRBD2. Trimming took 2 bases from V and 0 from J; bases not matched to a gene: 4. Germline CDR1 SGHVS, CDR2 FQNEAQ. The CDR3 spans 15 residues. The CDR3 nucleotides are TGTGCCAGCAGCTTAAGAGCGGGGCCCTCCTACGAGCAGTACGTC. This codes for CASSLRAGPSYEQYV.

The V and J genes are TRBV2 and TRBJ2-7, with 12 bases identical to TRBD1. Germline V gives CDR1 SNHLY, CDR2 FYNNEI. The CDR3 loop spans 18 amino acids. The junction had 12 bases not matched to a gene; V was cut back by 6 bases and J by 0 bases. The CDR3 DNA reads TGTGCCAGCAGAACGTCCCGGGACAGGGGGCCGAGCTCCTACGAGCAGTACTTC. Translated: CASRTSRDRGPSSYEQYF.

Turning to this clone: Other DNA variants within this sample encode the same CDR3. The chain joins TRBV6-2 or TRBV6-3 to TRBJ2-7, with D unclear. Trimming removed 5 bases at V and 2 bases at J, with 4 bases between. Per the germline V gene, CDR1 is MNHEY and CDR2 is SVGEGT. The CDR3 sequence is 11 residues long. Here the CDR3 DNA reads TGTGCCAGCAGTCCCGCCTACGAGCAGTACTTC. Translating it yields CASSPAYEQYF.

This sequence joins TRBV5-1 and TRBJ2-5, with D perhaps matching TRBD2 (5 bases). Germline-derived CDR1 and CDR2 are SGHRS and YFSETQ. The CDR3 spans 14 residues. Trimming left V 1 base short and J 5 bases short, with 12 bases between. The CDR3 DNA sequence: TGCGCCAGCAGCTTGCACGACCGGAGGGAGACCCAGTACTTC. It translates to CASSLHDRRETQYF.

J is TRBJ1-6 and V is TRBV6-5, with a weak D call TRBD1 (5 bases). This CDR3 contains 14 residues. Deletions cut 5 bases from V and 6 bases from J, with 11 bases between. CDR1 and CDR2 (germline): MNHEY, SVGAGI. The CDR3 here is CASSRQWTNSPLHF. The DNA for the CDR3 is TGTGCCAGCAGTCGACAGTGGACTAATTCACCCCTCCACTTT.

The chain carries TRBV18 and TRBJ2-1, with TRBD2 matching 8 bases. V lost 1 base and J lost 1; bases outside the gene matches: 0. CDR3 length: 15 residues. Germline V lookup: CDR1 KGHSH, CDR2 LQKENI. The CDR3 sequence is CASSPLAGSYNEQFF. CDR3 DNA sequence: TGTGCCAGCTCACCACTAGCGGGATCCTACAATGAGCAGTTCTTC.

V and J are TRBV14 and TRBJ1-1, with a possible D match to TRBD1 (6 bases). This CDR3 comprises 15 residues. The V gene lost 1 base and the J gene lost 6 bases, with 15 bases spanning the gap. Looked up from germline, CDR1 is SGHDN and CDR2 is FVKESK. Written as DNA, the CDR3 is TGTGCCAGCAGCCAAGCTAAGGGGGAGTTGGCTGAAGCTTTCTTT. Residues: CASSQAKGELAEAFF.